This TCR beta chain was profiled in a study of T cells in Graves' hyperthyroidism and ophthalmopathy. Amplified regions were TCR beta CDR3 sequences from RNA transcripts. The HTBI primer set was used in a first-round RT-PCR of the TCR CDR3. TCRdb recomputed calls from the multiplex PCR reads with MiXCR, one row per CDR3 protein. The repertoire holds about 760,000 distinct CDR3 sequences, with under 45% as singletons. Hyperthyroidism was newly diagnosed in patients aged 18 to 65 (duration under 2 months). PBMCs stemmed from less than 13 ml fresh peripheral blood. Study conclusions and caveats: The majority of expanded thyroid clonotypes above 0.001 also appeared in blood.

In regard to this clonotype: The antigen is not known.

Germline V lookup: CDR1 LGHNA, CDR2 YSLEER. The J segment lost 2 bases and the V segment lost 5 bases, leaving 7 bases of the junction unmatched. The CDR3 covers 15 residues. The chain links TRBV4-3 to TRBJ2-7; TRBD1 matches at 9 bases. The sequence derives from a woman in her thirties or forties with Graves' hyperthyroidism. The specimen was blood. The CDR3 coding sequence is TGCGCCAGCAGCGGGGCTAGGACAGGGGCCTACGAGCAGTACTTC. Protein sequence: CASSGARTGAYEQYF.